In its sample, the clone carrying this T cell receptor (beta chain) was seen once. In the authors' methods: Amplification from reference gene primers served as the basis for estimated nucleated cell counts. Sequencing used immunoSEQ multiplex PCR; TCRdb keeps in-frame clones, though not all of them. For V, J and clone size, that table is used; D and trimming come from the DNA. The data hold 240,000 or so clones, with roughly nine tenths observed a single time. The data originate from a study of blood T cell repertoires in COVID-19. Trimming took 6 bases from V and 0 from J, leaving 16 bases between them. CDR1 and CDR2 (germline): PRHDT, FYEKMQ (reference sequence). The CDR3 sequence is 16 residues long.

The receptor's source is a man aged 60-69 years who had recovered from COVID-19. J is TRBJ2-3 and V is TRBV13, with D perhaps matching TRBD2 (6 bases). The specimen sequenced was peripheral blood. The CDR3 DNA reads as TGTGCCAGCAGGCGACTCTCCGGGGGTAGCACAGATACGCAGTATTTT. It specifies CASRRLSGGSTDTQYF.